This TCR beta chain was retrieved from a study of shared clonotypes between healthy human individuals (dated by TCRdb to the early 2020s). About the investigation overall: The cohort comprised a couple of women and a few men aged 18 to 49 years. For each donor, CD4 naive and CD4 memory were each run on three plates, CD8 naive on two plates, and CD8 memory on one plate. The study deeply sequenced blood TCR repertoires of about 5 healthy adults to estimate repertoire size and the extent of clonotype sharing between individuals. To increase sequencing depth and limit assay-specific biases, different laboratories used diverse techniques to prepare libraries and sequence TCR repertoires. Per donor, leukapheresis produced somewhere between about 0.9 and 10 billion PBMCs. General findings and caveats noted by the study authors: The small number of donors limited the genetic and exposure-history diversity represented. Sampling was limited to blood, and TCR repertoires in tissue likely differ from TCR repertoires in blood. Naive subsets generally had larger estimated clonotype richness than memory subsets. Even with the large sequencing depth, rarefaction of the sorted-subset datasets indicated that sequencing was incomplete. Compared with non-shared clonotypes, the clonotypes found in all four sorted-subset donors had higher generation probabilities. Pairwise subsampling led to the expectation that sequencing depth would affect the degree of clonotype sharing among donors. About 5% of naive CD4, around 3.6% of naive CD8, approximately 2% of memory CD4, and approximately 0.39% of memory CD8 clonotypes were shared across a few donors.

About this clone: The specificity of this receptor is unknown. Base qualities are not at hand, and no much larger clone is one base apart.

Using the deep immunoSEQ assay, multiplex PCR amplified TCR CDR3 regions from genomic DNA. For each cell subset, the extracted genomic DNA was distributed evenly across all wells of several immunoSEQ 96-well plates, and each plate served as one replicate. Each replicate PCR for sorted subsets received approximately 200 ng genomic DNA, equal to roughly 29,000 T cell genomes. Purified libraries were measured with a Qubit 3.0 fluorometer, size-checked on a Bioanalyzer 2100, and measured again with the KAPA Library Quantification kit. Each immunoSEQ 96-well plate was sequenced on its own single-read 150-cycle Illumina NextSeq 550 flow cell. The authors' analysis ran thus. Because the immunoSEQ output included only junctional sequences and no quality scores, the filtering could not be the same as the filtering used for full-length reads. To assign V/J genes and CDR3, sequences were annotated against IMGT germline references using PyIR, a Python wrapper for IgBLAST v1.9. Any read was removed if the V/J assignment was weak (E-value above 1e-6), the CDR3 was missing, or the read contained stop codons, out-of-frame junctions, or ambiguous translated residues. A V3J clonotype was defined by an identical inferred V gene, J gene, and CDR3 amino acid sequence. Percentage overlap between repertoires was calculated by dividing the number of shared unique clonotypes by the size of the smaller repertoire. Repertoire richness was assessed with RTK rarefaction, the Chao1 estimator, and Recon v2.1 estimates of unobserved clonotypes. Generation probabilities for all TCRbeta clonotypes obtained by the gDNA method from a handful of donors were computed using OLGA. TCRdb mirrors the immuneACCESS table, restricted to in-frame sequences. Some clones are absent from its copies; in checked studies, under half trace to an unresolved V gene, and the reason for the others is unknown. V and J calls and clone size are as listed in that table; D and trimming were resolved from the DNA. Recorded for this sample are some 900,000 clones; approximately 76% of them occurred a single time. Over 1.3% of the sample comes from the top ten.

Relative to germline, V is 2 bases shorter and J is 9 bases shorter, with 13 bases between their ends. Counted from cysteine to phenylalanine, this CDR3 has 13 amino acids. The CDR3 DNA has 39 bases and is translated from base 1. CDR1 and CDR2, looked up from the germline V gene, are SGHTA and FQGNSA. The donors were healthy, HIV-negative adults with no recently reported acute infections or vaccinations. Every donor was a Caucasian adult residing in Nashville, Tennessee, USA. CD4+ T cells were enriched by magnetic negative selection, after which naive cells were positively selected on CD45RA and the negative fraction was taken as the memory subset. Blood was obtained by leukapheresis, after which PBMCs were separated by Ficoll-Histopaque density gradient centrifugation and cryopreserved in liquid nitrogen vapor phase. Purity and quantity of every magnetically sorted T cell population were checked by analytical flow cytometry. Each sorted fraction had its genomic DNA isolated and then quantified by UV absorbance on a Nanodrop 2000c.

The TCR sequence derives from a man between 18 and 35 years old in good health. What was sequenced was memory CD4+ T cells sorted from blood. The sample's cell subset or site label, in plain terms: CD45RA-negative fraction. Recombination connected TRBV7-2 to TRBJ1-2; the D segment cannot be called with confidence. The encoded CDR3 is CASSLPEDKRYTF. The nucleotide sequence reads TGTGCCAGCAGCTTACCCGAAGATAAGCGCTACACCTTC.